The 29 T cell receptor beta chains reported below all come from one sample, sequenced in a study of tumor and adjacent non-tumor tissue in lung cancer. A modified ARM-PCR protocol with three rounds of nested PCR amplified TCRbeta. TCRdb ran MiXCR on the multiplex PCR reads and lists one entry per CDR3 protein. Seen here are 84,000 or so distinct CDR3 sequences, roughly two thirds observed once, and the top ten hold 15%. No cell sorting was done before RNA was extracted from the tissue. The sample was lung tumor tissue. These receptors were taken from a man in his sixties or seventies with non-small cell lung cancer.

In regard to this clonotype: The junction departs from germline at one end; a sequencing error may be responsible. The CDR3 region is CASSLAGGIAKNVQYF. CDR3 coding DNA: TGTGCCAGCAGCTTGGCCGGGGGGATAGCCAAAAACGTTCAGTACTTC. This rearrangement joins TRBV5-5 to TRBJ2-4; 7 nucleotides agree with TRBD2. Germline V CDR1 and CDR2: SGHKS, YYEKEE (reference sequence). The CDR3 is 16 residues long.

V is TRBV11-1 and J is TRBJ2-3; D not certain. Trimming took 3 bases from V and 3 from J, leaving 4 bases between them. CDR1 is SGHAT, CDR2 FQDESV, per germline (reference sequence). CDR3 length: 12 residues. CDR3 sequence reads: CASSFLTDTQYF. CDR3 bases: TGTGCCAGCAGCTTCCTGACAGATACGCAGTATTTT.

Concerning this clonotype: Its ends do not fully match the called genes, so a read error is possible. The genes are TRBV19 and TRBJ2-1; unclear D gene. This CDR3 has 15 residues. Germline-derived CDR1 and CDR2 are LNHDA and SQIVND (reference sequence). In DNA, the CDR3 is TGTGCCACTAGTATTATCCCTAGCTCCTACAATGAGCAGTTCTTC. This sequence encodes CATSIIPSSYNEQFF.

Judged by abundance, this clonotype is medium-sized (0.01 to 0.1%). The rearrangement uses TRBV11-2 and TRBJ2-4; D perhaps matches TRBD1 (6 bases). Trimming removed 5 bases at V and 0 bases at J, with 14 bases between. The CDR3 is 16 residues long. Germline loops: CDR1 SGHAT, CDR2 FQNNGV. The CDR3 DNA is TGTGCCAGCAGCCTACGGACAGCCATAGCCAAAAACATTCAGTACTTC. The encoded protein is CASSLRTAIAKNIQYF. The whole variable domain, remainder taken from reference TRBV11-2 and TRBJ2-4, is EAGVAQSPRYKIIEKRQSVAFWCNPISGHATLYWYQQILGQGPKLLIQFQNNGVVDDSQLPKDRFSAERLKGVDSTLKIQPAKLEDSAVYLCASSLRTAIAKNIQYFGAGTRLSVL.

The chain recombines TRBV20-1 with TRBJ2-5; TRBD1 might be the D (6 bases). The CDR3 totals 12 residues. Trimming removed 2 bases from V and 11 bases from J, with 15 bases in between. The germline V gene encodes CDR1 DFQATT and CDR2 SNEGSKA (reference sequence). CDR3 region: CSARRGQEAQYF. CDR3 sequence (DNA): TGCAGTGCTAGAAGGGGACAAGAGGCTCAGTACTTC.

CDR3 nucleotides: TGTGCCAGCAGCTGGGGACTAGCGGGAGGGCCTAGATGGGAGACCCAGTACTTC. Translating it yields CASSWGLAGGPRWETQYF. V and J are TRBV7-2 and TRBJ2-5; the match to TRBD2 covers 16 bases. This CDR3 spans 18 amino acids. The germline V gene has CDR1 SGHTA and CDR2 FQGNSA. The trim removed 4 bases at V and 5 bases at J, leaving 10 bases unmatched.

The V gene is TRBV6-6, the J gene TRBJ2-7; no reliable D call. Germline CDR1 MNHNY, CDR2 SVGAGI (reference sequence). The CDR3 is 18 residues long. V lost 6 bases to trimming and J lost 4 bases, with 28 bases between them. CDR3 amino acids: CASRPPGGGSRSGYEQYF. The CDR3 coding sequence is TGTGCCAGCAGACCCCCGGGTGGTGGCAGTCGATCTGGGTACGAGCAGTACTTC.

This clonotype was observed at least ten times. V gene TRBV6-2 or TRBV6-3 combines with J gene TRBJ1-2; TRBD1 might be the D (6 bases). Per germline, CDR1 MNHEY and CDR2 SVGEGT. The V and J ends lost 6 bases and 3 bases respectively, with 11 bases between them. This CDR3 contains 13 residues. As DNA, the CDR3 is TGTGCCAGCAGGACACAGGGTTACTATGGCTACACCTTC. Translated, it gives CASRTQGYYGYTF.

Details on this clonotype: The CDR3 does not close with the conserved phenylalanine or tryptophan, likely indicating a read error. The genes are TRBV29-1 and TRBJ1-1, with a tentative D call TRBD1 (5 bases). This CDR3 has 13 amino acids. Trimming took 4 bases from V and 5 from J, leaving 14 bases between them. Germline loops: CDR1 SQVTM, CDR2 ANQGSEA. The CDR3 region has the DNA TGCAGCGTTGTCGGGGGAGCGAAAACTGAAGCTTTCTCT. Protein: CSVVGGAKTEAFS.

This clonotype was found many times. Here the CDR3 DNA reads TGTGCCAGCAGCTTATCGGGAGGCAGCAATCAGCCCCAGCATTTT. Translated: CASSLSGGSNQPQHF. The rearrangement links TRBV7-9 to TRBJ1-5; D remains unclear. The CDR3 sequence is 15 residues long. Per the germline V gene, CDR1 is SEHNR and CDR2 is FQNEAQ (reference sequence). The V gene lost 2 bases and the J gene lost 1 base, with 9 bases spanning the gap. The entire variable domain, with the rest obtained from reference TRBV7-9 and TRBJ1-5, is as follows: DTGVSQNPRHKITKRGQNVTFRCDPISEHNRLYWYRQTLGQGPEFLTYFQNEAQLEKSRLLSDRFSAERPKGSFSTLEIQRTEQGDSAMYLCASSLSGGSNQPQHFGDGTRLSIL.

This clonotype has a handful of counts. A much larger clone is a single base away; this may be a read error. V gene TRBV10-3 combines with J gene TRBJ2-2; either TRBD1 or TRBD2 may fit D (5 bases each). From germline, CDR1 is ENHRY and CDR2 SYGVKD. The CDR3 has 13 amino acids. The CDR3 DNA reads TGTGCCATCAGGGGGGTTAACACCGGGGAGCCGTTTTTT. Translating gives CAIRGVNTGEPFF.

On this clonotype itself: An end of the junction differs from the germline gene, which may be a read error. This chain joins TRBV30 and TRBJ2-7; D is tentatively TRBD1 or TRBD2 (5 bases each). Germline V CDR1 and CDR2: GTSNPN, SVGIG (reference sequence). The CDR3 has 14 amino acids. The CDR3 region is CAWSGGIGVYERYF. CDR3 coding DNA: TGTGCCTGGAGTGGGGGGATAGGGGTCTACGAGCGGTACTTC.

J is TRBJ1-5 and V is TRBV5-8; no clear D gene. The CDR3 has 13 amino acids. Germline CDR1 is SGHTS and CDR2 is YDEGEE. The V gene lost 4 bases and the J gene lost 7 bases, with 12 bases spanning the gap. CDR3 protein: CASSRVVWQPQHF. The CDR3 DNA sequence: TGTGCCAGCAGCCGGGTGGTTTGGCAGCCCCAGCATTTT.

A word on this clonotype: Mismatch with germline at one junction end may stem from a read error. This CDR3 reads CASSRPTETQYF. CDR3 sequence (DNA): TGTGCCAGTAGCAGACCCACAGAAACGCAGTATTTT. V gene TRBV6-6 combines with J gene TRBJ2-3; no reliable D call. The CDR3 covers 12 residues. The germline V gene has CDR1 MNHNY and CDR2 SVGAGI (reference sequence).

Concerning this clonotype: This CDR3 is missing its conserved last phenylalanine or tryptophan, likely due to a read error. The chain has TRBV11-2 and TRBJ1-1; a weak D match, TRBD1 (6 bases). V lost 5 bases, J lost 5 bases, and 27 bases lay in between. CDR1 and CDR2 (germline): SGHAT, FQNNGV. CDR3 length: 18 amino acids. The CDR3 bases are TGTGCCAGCAGCGGCCATCGTGGGACAATCCTTAGGGAGACTGAAGCTTTCTTA. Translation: CASSGHRGTILRETEAFL.

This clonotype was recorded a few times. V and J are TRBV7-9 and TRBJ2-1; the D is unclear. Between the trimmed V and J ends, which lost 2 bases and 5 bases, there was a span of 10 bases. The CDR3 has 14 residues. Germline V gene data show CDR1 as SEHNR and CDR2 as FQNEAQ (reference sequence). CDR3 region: CASSLMRQHNEQFF. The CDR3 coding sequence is TGTGCCAGCAGCTTAATGAGGCAGCACAATGAGCAGTTCTTC.

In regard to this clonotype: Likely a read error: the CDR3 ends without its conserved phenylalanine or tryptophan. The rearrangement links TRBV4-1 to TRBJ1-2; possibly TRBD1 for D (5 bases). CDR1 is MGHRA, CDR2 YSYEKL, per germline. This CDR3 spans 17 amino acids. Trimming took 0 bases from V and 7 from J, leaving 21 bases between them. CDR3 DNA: TGCGCCAGCAGCCAAGAACGCCGAGGCCTATCCACAGGTGGCTACACCCTC. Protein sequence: CASSQERRGLSTGGYTL.

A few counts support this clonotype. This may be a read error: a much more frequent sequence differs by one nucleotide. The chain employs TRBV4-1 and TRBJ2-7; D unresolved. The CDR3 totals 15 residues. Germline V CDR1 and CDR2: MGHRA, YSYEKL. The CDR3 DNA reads TGCGCCAGCAGCCAAGCACGTGGGTTAGGATACGAGCTGTACTTC. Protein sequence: CASSQARGLGYELYF.

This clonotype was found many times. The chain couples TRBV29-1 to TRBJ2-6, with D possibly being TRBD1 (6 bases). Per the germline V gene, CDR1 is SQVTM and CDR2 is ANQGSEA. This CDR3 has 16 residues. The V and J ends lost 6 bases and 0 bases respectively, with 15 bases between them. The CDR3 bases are TGCAGCGTCCACGGCCTGGGGGCCTCTGGGGCCAACGTCCTGACTTTC. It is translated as CSVHGLGASGANVLTF.

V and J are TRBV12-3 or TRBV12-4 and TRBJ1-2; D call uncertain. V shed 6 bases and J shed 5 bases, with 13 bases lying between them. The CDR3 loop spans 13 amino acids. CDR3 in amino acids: CASSLRERYGYTF. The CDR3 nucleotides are TGTGCCAGCAGCCTTAGGGAACGGTATGGCTACACCTTC.

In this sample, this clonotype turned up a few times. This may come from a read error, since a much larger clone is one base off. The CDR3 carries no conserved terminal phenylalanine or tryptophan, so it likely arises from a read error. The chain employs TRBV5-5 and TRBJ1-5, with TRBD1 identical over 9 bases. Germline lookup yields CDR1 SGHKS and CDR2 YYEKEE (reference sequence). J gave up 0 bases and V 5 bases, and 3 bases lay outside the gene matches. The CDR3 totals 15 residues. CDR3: CASRRTGASNQPQHS. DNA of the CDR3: TGTGCCAGCAGGAGGACAGGGGCTAGCAATCAGCCCCAGCATTCT.

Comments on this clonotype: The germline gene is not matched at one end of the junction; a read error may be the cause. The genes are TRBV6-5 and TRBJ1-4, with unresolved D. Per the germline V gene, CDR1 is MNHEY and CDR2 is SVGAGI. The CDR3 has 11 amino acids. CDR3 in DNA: TGTGCCAGCAGGGAGTATGAAAAACTGTATTTT. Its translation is CASREYEKLYF.

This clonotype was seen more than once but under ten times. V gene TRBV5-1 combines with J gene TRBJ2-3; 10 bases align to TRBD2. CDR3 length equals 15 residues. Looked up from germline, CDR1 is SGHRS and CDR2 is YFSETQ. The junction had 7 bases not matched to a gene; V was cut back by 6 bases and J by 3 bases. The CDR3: CASKPLAGRTDTQYF. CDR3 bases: TGCGCCAGCAAACCACTAGCGGGGAGAACAGATACGCAGTATTTT.

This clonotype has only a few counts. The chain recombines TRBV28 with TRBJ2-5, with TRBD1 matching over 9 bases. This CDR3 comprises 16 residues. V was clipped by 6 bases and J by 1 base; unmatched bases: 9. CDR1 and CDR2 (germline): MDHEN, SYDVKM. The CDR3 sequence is CASSFSPGQGQETQYF. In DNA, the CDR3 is TGTGCCAGCAGCTTCTCTCCGGGACAGGGCCAAGAGACCCAGTACTTC.

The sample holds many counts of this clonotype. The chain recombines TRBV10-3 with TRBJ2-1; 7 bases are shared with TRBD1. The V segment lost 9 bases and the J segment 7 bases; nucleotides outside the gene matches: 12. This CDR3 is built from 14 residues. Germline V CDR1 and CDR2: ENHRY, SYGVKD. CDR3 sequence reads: CAIRQGMALNEQFF. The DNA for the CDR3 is TGTGCCATTAGACAGGGAATGGCACTGAATGAGCAGTTCTTC.

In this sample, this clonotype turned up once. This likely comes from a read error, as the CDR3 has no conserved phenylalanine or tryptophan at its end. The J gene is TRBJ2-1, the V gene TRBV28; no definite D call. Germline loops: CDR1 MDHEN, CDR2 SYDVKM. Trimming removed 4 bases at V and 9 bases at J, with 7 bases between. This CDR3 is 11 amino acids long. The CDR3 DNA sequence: TGTGCCAGCAGTTCCTTGTCTGAGCAGTTCCTC. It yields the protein CASSSLSEQFL.

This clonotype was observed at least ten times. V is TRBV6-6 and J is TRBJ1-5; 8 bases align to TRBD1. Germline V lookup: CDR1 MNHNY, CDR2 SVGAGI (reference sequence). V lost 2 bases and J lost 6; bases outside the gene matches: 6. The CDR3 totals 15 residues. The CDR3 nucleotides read TGTGCCAGCAGTTACGGACAGGGCTTTGGTCAGCCCCAGCATTTT. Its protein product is CASSYGQGFGQPQHF.

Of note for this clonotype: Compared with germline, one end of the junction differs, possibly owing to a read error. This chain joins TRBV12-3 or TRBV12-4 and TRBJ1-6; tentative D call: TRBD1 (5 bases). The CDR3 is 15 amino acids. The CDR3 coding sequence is TGTGCCAGTAGTTTAGGTCCAGGGAGTCACTCATCCCTCCACTTT. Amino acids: CASSLGPGSHSSLHF.

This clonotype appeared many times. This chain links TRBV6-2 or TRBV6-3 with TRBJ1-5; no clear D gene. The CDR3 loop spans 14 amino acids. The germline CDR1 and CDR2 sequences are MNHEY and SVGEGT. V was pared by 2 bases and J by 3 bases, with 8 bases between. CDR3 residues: CASSYGGSNQPQHF. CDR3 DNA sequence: TGTGCCAGCAGTTACGGAGGATCCAATCAGCCCCAGCATTTT.